This T cell receptor (beta chain) was captured by sequencing in a study of PD-L1 blockade in urothelial cancer. Looking at the study overall: As for prior chemotherapy regimens, patients had received 0 to 3. The researchers analyzed blood 3 weeks (second dose) and 6 weeks after treatment start.

Trimming cost V 8 bases and J 7 bases; bases outside gene matches: 20. The germline gives CDR1 GTSNPN, CDR2 SVGIG (reference sequence). The CDR3 runs 17 residues. As for time point: peripheral blood 6 weeks after treatment start. The method was immunoSEQ multiplex PCR; TCRdb's version includes in-frame clones alone and lacks a portion of them. The table includes roughly 45,000 clones, 80% to 90% detected once. The receptor was isolated from a man aged 65 to 79 with urothelial cancer. The V and J genes are TRBV30 and TRBJ2-2; the match to TRBD2 covers 9 bases. The sample consisted of PBMCs, taken around atezolizumab (anti-PD-L1) treatment. The CDR3 loop is CAGRQRRREGPVGELFF. The CDR3 bases are TGTGCCGGACGCCAGAGGAGGCGGGAGGGCCCGGTCGGGGAGCTGTTTTTT.